The 17 T cell receptor beta chains below were found in one sample sequenced in a study of blood T cell repertoires in COVID-19. Profiled with immunoSEQ multiplex PCR; TCRdb holds only in-frame clones, not every one. This sample has about 44,000 clones; around 90% occur once, and the top ten carry 0.3% to 0.4%. Sequencing was performed on peripheral blood. The origin of the receptors is a man between 45 and 60 years old with COVID-19, enrolled during active disease.

This clone was seen a single time. J is TRBJ2-1 and V is TRBV9; 8 bases fit TRBD2. Per the germline V gene, CDR1 is SGDLS and CDR2 is YYNGEE. This CDR3 region has 17 residues. The V and J ends lost 4 bases and 0 bases, in that order; junction bases with no gene match: 9. CDR3: CASSSRAGVPSYNEQFF. CDR3 sequence (DNA): TGTGCCAGCAGCAGTCGAGCGGGAGTCCCCTCCTACAATGAGCAGTTCTTC.

This clone was counted a few times. The chain's CDR3 is CASSTPDRTYQETQYF. The CDR3, as DNA: TGTGCCAGCAGTACTCCGGACAGGACGTACCAAGAGACCCAGTACTTC. The chain couples TRBV6-6 to TRBJ2-5; TRBD1 agrees at 7 bases. CDR3 length: 16 amino acids. Germline assignment: CDR1 MNHNY and CDR2 SVGAGI (reference sequence). V trimming: 5 bases; J trimming: 0 bases; junction bases outside the gene matches: 9.

This sequence joins TRBV19 and TRBJ2-3, with D maybe TRBD2 (6 bases). The CDR3 is made up of 14 amino acids. Per germline, CDR1 LNHDA and CDR2 SQIVND (reference sequence). V lost 5 bases to trimming and J lost 0 bases, with 9 bases between them. The CDR3 DNA reads as TGTGCCAGTAGTCTGGGGGGTAGCACAGATACGCAGTATTTT. Translating it yields CASSLGGSTDTQYF.

This clone was counted once. V is TRBV11-2 and J is TRBJ1-1; D perhaps matches TRBD1 (5 bases). Germline CDR1 is SGHAT and CDR2 is FQNNGV. The CDR3 length is 13 residues. V was clipped by 0 bases and J by 8 bases, with 10 bases between them. DNA of the CDR3: TGTGCCAGCAGCTTAGATGAAGACAGCGAAGCTTTCTTT. Its translation is CASSLDEDSEAFF.

This chain connects TRBV7-8 to TRBJ2-7, with no clear D. Deletions cut 1 base from V and 5 bases from J, with 12 bases between. The CDR3 runs to 14 residues. CDR1 and CDR2 from the germline V gene are SGHVS and FQNEAQ. This chain's CDR3 is CASSLDLGPNEQYF. The CDR3 nucleotides read TGTGCCAGCAGCTTAGATCTTGGGCCCAACGAGCAGTACTTC.

This clone has only one observation. The chain carries TRBV27 and TRBJ2-5, with a tentative D call TRBD1 (6 bases). Trimming left V 5 bases short and J 1 base short, with 11 bases between. This CDR3 comprises 14 residues. The germline CDR1 and CDR2 sequences are MNHEY and SMNVEV (reference sequence). The CDR3, as DNA: TGTGCCAGCAGTCCACAGGGATTCCAAGAGACCCAGTACTTC. Amino acid sequence: CASSPQGFQETQYF.

The chain recombines TRBV5-1 with TRBJ2-5; maybe TRBD2 (5 bases). CDR1 SGHRS and CDR2 YFSETQ come from the germline V gene. Between the trimmed V and J ends, which lost 0 bases and 4 bases, there was a span of 10 bases. The CDR3 is 14 amino acids. CDR3 sequence (DNA): TGCGCCAGCAGCTTGGTGGGAGAACCAGAGACCCAGTACTTC. It specifies CASSLVGEPETQYF.

The V call is TRBV2, the J call TRBJ1-2, with 9 bases identical to TRBD1. V lost 5 bases to trimming and J lost 8 bases; unmatched junction nucleotides: 9. The CDR3 totals 14 residues. Germline CDR1 SNHLY, CDR2 FYNNEI. CDR3 sequence (DNA): TGTGCCAGCAGTACGACAGGGGGTTGGGAGGGCTACACCTTC. Residues: CASSTTGGWEGYTF.

This chain links TRBV20-1 with TRBJ2-2, with 9 nucleotides matching TRBD2. Germline CDR1 reads DFQATT; CDR2 reads SNEGSKA (reference sequence). V lost 3 bases to trimming and J lost 7 bases; unmatched junction nucleotides: 3. This CDR3 region has 13 residues. CDR3 bases: TGCAGTGCTAGTGGTAGCGGGAGCGGGGAGCTGTTTTTT. Translated, it gives CSASGSGSGELFF.

V is TRBV13 and J is TRBJ2-5; 9 bases align to TRBD1. V was pared by 5 bases and J by 5 bases, with 3 bases of the junction left unmatched. The CDR3 runs 13 residues. The germline CDR1 and CDR2 sequences are PRHDT and FYEKMQ (reference sequence). In DNA, the CDR3 is TGTGCCAGCAGCGGACAGGGGTGGGAGACCCAGTACTTC. It yields the protein CASSGQGWETQYF.

The chain combines TRBV9 with TRBJ2-3, with 8 bases fitting TRBD2. CDR1 is SGDLS, CDR2 YYNGEE, per germline. With V trimmed by 2 bases and J by 4 bases, 3 bases remained unmatched. The CDR3 loop spans 14 amino acids. The CDR3 region has the DNA TGTGCCAGCAGCGTGAGCGGGAGCCCAGATACGCAGTATTTT. Amino acids: CASSVSGSPDTQYF.

The chain carries TRBV11-2 and TRBJ1-3, with 9 nucleotides matching TRBD1. Trimming took 5 bases from V and 1 from J; bases not matched to a gene: 3. The CDR3 runs 15 residues. Germline CDR1 and CDR2: SGHAT and FQNNGV. The CDR3 sequence is CASSADRGSGNTIYF. Written as DNA, the CDR3 is TGTGCCAGCAGCGCAGACAGGGGGTCTGGAAACACCATATATTTT.

V usage is TRBV10-3 and J usage is TRBJ2-7, with D perhaps TRBD2 (5 bases). V lost 3 bases and J 2 bases, leaving 17 bases between the germline ends. Germline V CDR1 and CDR2: ENHRY, SYGVKD. There are 16 residues in the CDR3. CDR3 in DNA: TGTGCCATCAGTGATACGGCGGGTCTGACGGCCTACGAGCAGTACTTC. Translation gives CAISDTAGLTAYEQYF.

The rearrangement links TRBV5-6 to TRBJ2-7; 8 nucleotides match TRBD1. The CDR3 totals 13 residues. Looked up from germline, CDR1 is SGHDT and CDR2 is YYEEEE. J lost 5 bases, V lost 3 bases, and 4 bases had no gene match. The CDR3 loop reads CASSYDRGDEQYF. The CDR3 DNA reads as TGTGCCAGCAGCTATGACAGGGGAGACGAGCAGTACTTC.

The chain is built from TRBV5-8 and TRBJ2-1; the D gene is possibly TRBD1 (7 bases). Trimming stripped 4 bases from V and 4 bases from J, with 15 bases between. The CDR3 is made up of 15 amino acids. Germline V lookup: CDR1 SGHTS, CDR2 YDEGEE. The CDR3 reads CASSAQGDWYNEQFF. The CDR3 DNA reads as TGTGCCAGCAGCGCTCAGGGGGACTGGTACAATGAGCAGTTCTTC.

The chain recombines TRBV19 with TRBJ2-3; 9 bases are a match to TRBD2. With 4 bases clipped from V and 0 bases from J, the junction kept 5 bases outside the gene matches. The CDR3 extends over 16 amino acids. Germline lookup yields CDR1 LNHDA and CDR2 SQIVND (reference sequence). This chain's CDR3 is CASSNPAGGSTDTQYF. The CDR3 DNA is TGTGCCAGTAGTAACCCGGCGGGGGGGAGCACAGATACGCAGTATTTT.

The chain links TRBV6-2 or TRBV6-3 to TRBJ2-7; 7 bases are a match to TRBD1. CDR3 size: 13 residues. The germline V gene encodes CDR1 MNHEY and CDR2 SVGEGT. With 6 bases clipped from V and 3 bases from J, the junction kept 5 bases outside the gene matches. The CDR3 nucleotides are TGTGCCAGCAGCCGGGACAGCCGCTACGAGCAGTACTTC. Residues: CASSRDSRYEQYF.